A selection of T cell receptor beta chains follows, all from one sample in a study of T cells expressing NK-cell markers. Using the 5' RACE reads, TCRdb records one entry per CDR3 protein without DNA. This sample's table reports around 180,000 distinct CDR3 sequences. The sequencing sample was made of blood T cells: a sorted CD56 or NKG2C T cell subset, CD4+ or CD8+ T cells, or bulk PBMC T cells (not recorded which). The receptors shown here come from a man aged 18 to 69 in good health. Each CDR3 is given with its conserved first and last residue. Fields, in order: J gene, V gene, CDR3 protein.

>TRBJ2-7|TRBV4-2
CASSLSGGEKGYEQYF
>TRBJ1-2|TRBV4-2
CASSQGWGYTF
>TRBJ2-3|TRBV11-3
CASSLGDYRVDTQYF
>TRBJ2-7|TRBV12-3/TRBV12-4
CASSFGSKRYEQYF
>TRBJ1-6|TRBV7-9
CASSSRDRGNSPLHF
>TRBJ2-4|TRBV6-1
CASSEGDQNIQYF
>TRBJ2-2|TRBV6-5
CASSYSVDAGELFF
>TRBJ1-2|TRBV5-1
CASSPPGSYGYGYTF
>TRBJ2-2|TRBV28
CASSQLTETGELFF
>TRBJ2-4|TRBV28
CASSPLRGGLEVAKNIQYF
>TRBJ2-5|TRBV4-1
CASSPQAGGSPRETQYF
>TRBJ2-2|TRBV15
CATKVTGNTGELFF